The rows below give T cell receptor beta chains drawn from one sample of a study of neurological immune-mediated disorders. TCRdb re-derived calls from the 5' RACE reads in MiXCR, one entry per CDR3 protein. This table holds some 70,000 distinct CDR3 sequences, 4.5% to 5.5% found once. The material sequenced was PBMCs. The receptor set was obtained from a man aged 25-45 years with multiple sclerosis. The CDR3 runs from the conserved cysteine through the conserved F or W. The D gene is left open where the match is weak. Expanded clones are given a class, and other clones once, few, many or no size at all.

many	.	TRBV20-1	TRBJ1-1	TGCAGTGCTAGAGATCTCCCCGCGAGCGGCGGACATTCGAACACTGAAGCTTTCTTT	CSARDLPASGGHSNTEAFF
many	.	TRBV4-1	TRBJ1-4	TGCGCCAGCAGCCAAGATGGCCGAGGGCCCTCTTCTAATGAAAAACTGTTTTTT	CASSQDGRGPSSNEKLFF
few	.	TRBV5-5	TRBJ2-5	TGTGCCAGCAGCTTGAGTCAGTTCCAAGAGACCCAGTACTTC	CASSLSQFQETQYF
many	TRBD1	TRBV10-2	TRBJ2-5	TGCGCCAGCAGTAAAGGACAGGGTTTGCCCCAGTACTTC	CASSKGQGLPQYF
many	TRBD1	TRBV14	TRBJ2-3	TGTGCCAGCAGCCTGAGGCAGGGGGCCGCAGATACGCAGTATTTT	CASSLRQGAADTQYF
many	TRBD1	TRBV12-3/TRBV12-4	TRBJ1-1	TGTGCCAGTACAGGACAGGGGGGGTACGACACTGAAGCTTTCTTT	CASTGQGGYDTEAFF
many	TRBD2	TRBV28	TRBJ2-1	TGTGCCAGCAGTTTGCTGGCGGGGGGGAGGTTCTTC	CASSLLAGGRFF
many	.	TRBV12-3/TRBV12-4	TRBJ1-2	TGTGCCAGCAGTTTGGGCGGGGGGCCTGGAGGCTACACCTTC	CASSLGGGPGGYTF
many	TRBD2	TRBV24-1	TRBJ2-3	TGTGCCACCAGTGATTCACCAATAGACAGCGGGGAAACAGATACGCAGTATTTT	CATSDSPIDSGETDTQYF
many	TRBD1	TRBV4-1	TRBJ1-4	TGCGCCAGCAGCCAAGAACAGGGGAGGAAACTGTTTTTT	CASSQEQGRKLFF
many	.	TRBV27	TRBJ2-7	TGTGCCACCGGGACGGGTTTCTCCTACGAGCAGTACTTC	CATGTGFSYEQYF
many	TRBD1	TRBV9	TRBJ1-1	TGTGCCAGCAGCCCAAGAGCCCCAACAGGGGACGCTTTCTTT	CASSPRAPTGDAFF
many	TRBD1	TRBV5-1	TRBJ2-1	TGCGCCAGCAGCCCGGGACAGGGGTTCAATGAGCAGTTCTTC	CASSPGQGFNEQFF
many	.	TRBV12-3/TRBV12-4	TRBJ2-1	TGTGCCAGCAGTTTACGACTAAGTGAGCAGTTCTTC	CASSLRLSEQFF
many	TRBD1	TRBV7-9	TRBJ1-1	TGTGCCAGCAGCTCAAGCTGGACAGGGGGCACTGAAGCTTTCTTT	CASSSSWTGGTEAFF
.	TRBD2	TRBV20-1	TRBJ2-7	TGCAGTGCTTACGGACTAGCGGGCTCCTACGAGCAGTACTTC	CSAYGLAGSYEQYF
many	.	TRBV20-1	TRBJ2-7	TGCAGTGCTAGTCACAGACTTCGTCCGGTGGGTGAGCAGTACTTC	CSASHRLRPVGEQYF
many	TRBD2	TRBV28	TRBJ2-2	TGTGCCAGCAAAGGCGGGGGAGCAGCGAACACCGGGGAGCTGTTTTTT	CASKGGGAANTGELFF
many	.	TRBV9	TRBJ1-2	TGTGCCAGCAGCCTCTCGGGGGGCTATGGCTACACCTTC	CASSLSGGYGYTF
many	TRBD1	TRBV29-1	TRBJ1-1	TGCAGCGTTGAGGACAGGGAGAACACTGAAGCTTTCTTT	CSVEDRENTEAFF
many	.	TRBV20-1	TRBJ1-4	TGCAGTGCCCCACCCTCGGGGGGAACTAATGAAAAACTGTTTTTT	CSAPPSGGTNEKLFF
few	.	TRBV12-3/TRBV12-4	TRBJ1-4	TGTGCCAGCAGTTTTGGGACGGATGAAAAACTGTTTTTT	CASSFGTDEKLFF
few	TRBD2	TRBV29-1	TRBJ2-3	TGCAGCGTTGCTAGCGGGGGCACAGATACGCAGTATTTT	CSVASGGTDTQYF
many	.	TRBV7-9	TRBJ2-7	TGTGCCAGCAGTTCTGTGGGAGGACCCACCTACGAGCAGTACTTC	CASSSVGGPTYEQYF
many	.	TRBV6-5	TRBJ2-3	TGTGCCAGCAGCCGGGACACCTACACAGATACGCAGTATTTT	CASSRDTYTDTQYF
many	.	TRBV7-2	TRBJ1-2	TGTGCCAGCAGCCCGAGCCGGGGGATTAACTATGGCTACACCTTC	CASSPSRGINYGYTF
many	.	TRBV30	TRBJ2-2	TGTGCCTGGAGTGCCTTTAGGGAATTTGGCACCGGGGAGCTGTTTTTT	CAWSAFREFGTGELFF
many	.	TRBV5-5	TRBJ1-2	TGTGCCAGCAGCTTGTACCAGGAGGACGGCTACACCTTC	CASSLYQEDGYTF
many	TRBD1	TRBV20-1	TRBJ1-5	TGCAGTGCTCCCTTGGGGACAGGGGGAAATCAGCCCCAGCATTTT	CSAPLGTGGNQPQHF
many	.	TRBV6-6	TRBJ1-1	TGTGCCAGCAGTTACCCTGACGACAGCACTGAAGCTTTCTTT	CASSYPDDSTEAFF
many	.	TRBV12-3/TRBV12-4	TRBJ1-2	TGTGCCAGCAGTTTAAGGGCTCTGGGGGCCGGGGGAAATGGCTACACCTTC	CASSLRALGAGGNGYTF
many	TRBD1	TRBV9	TRBJ2-1	TGTGCCAGCAGCGCTATTGGGACAGCCGGCTCCTACAATGAGCAGTTCTTC	CASSAIGTAGSYNEQFF
few	.	TRBV20-1	TRBJ1-5	TGCAGTGCTACTCAGGGATCAGGAAATCAGCCCCAGAATTTT	CSATQGSGNQPQNF
.	TRBD1	TRBV4-1	TRBJ1-1	TGCGCCAGCAGCCAAGCATCCCTACAGACAGGGCCCGACACTGAAGCTTTCTTT	CASSQASLQTGPDTEAFF
medium-sized	TRBD2	TRBV20-1	TRBJ2-7	TGCAGTGCTAGAGACAGGGAGGGGTACGAGCAGTACTTC	CSARDREGYEQYF
.	.	TRBV24-1	TRBJ1-5	TGTGCCACCAGTGGCCGGGACAACTATCAGCCCCAGCATTTT	CATSGRDNYQPQHF
many	.	TRBV20-1	TRBJ2-1	TGCAGTGCTAGTCCCCCGGAAACCTACAATGAGCAGTTCTTC	CSASPPETYNEQFF
many	TRBD2	TRBV5-1	TRBJ2-1	TGCGCCAGCAGCTCCATCACTAGCGGGCCCTACAATGAGCAGTTCTTC	CASSSITSGPYNEQFF
many	.	TRBV3-1	TRBJ1-3	TGTGCCAGCAGCCGACCCCCCGGCACTGGAAACACCATATATTTT	CASSRPPGTGNTIYF
many	TRBD1	TRBV7-9	TRBJ2-5	TGTGCCAGCAGCTTGACAGGGGGCAGGCAAGAGACCCAGTACTTC	CASSLTGGRQETQYF